Listed here are 8 T cell receptor beta chains from one sample, sequenced in a study of cytomegalovirus exposure and HLA in healthy donors. Researchers ran the PCR with 60 Vbeta and 13 Jbeta primers. The repertoire was sequenced with immunoSEQ multiplex PCR; TCRdb's copy has only in-frame clones and lacks some. This table has approximately 150,000 clones, 70% to 80% appearing once. The sequenced sample was PBMCs. These TCRs come from a man younger than 45 in good health and CMV-seronegative.

This sequence joins TRBV6-1 and TRBJ2-7, with 9 bases that match TRBD1. V lost 4 bases, J lost 1 base, and 8 bases stayed unmatched. CDR3 size: 16 residues. From germline, CDR1 is MNHNS and CDR2 SASEGT. CDR3 coding DNA: TGTGCCAGCAGTGTTGATGGACAGGGGCTTTCCTACGAGCAGTACTTC. Translating gives CASSVDGQGLSYEQYF.

This clone was counted a single time. The V and J genes are TRBV4-2 and TRBJ2-3; 14 bases agree with TRBD2. After removal of 3 bases from V and 1 base from J, the junction contained 9 bases not matched to a gene. Germline V gene data show CDR1 as LGHNA and CDR2 as YNFKEQ. The CDR3 runs to 19 residues. CDR3 DNA: TGTGCCAGCAGCCAGGCCGGGACTAGCGGGAGTTGGGGCACAGATACGCAGTATTTT. Amino acids: CASSQAGTSGSWGTDTQYF.

This clone was counted only a few times. The gene calls are TRBV6-5 and TRBJ2-7; no firm D call. V lost 1 base and J 4 bases, leaving 2 bases between the germline ends. The V gene's germline CDR1 is MNHEY and CDR2 SVGAGI. The CDR3 extends over 11 amino acids. CDR3 amino acids: CASSYLYEQYF. The DNA of the CDR3 is TGTGCCAGCAGTTACTTATACGAGCAGTACTTC.

This sequence joins TRBV19 and TRBJ2-6; no firm D call. The CDR3 is 15 residues long. Germline loops: CDR1 LNHDA, CDR2 SQIVND (reference sequence). Trimming removed 3 bases from V and 7 bases from J, with 13 bases in between. The CDR3 sequence: CASSISDLGANVLTF. CDR3 sequence (DNA): TGTGCCAGTAGTATTTCTGATCTGGGCGCCAACGTCCTGACTTTC.

The chain links TRBV7-9 to TRBJ2-3, with 7 nucleotides matching TRBD1. CDR3 length equals 13 residues. CDR1 is SEHNR, CDR2 FQNEAQ, per germline (reference sequence). With 6 bases clipped from V and 9 bases from J, the junction kept 9 bases outside the gene matches. CDR3: CASSEGADGTQYF. DNA of the CDR3: TGTGCCAGCAGTGAGGGGGCTGACGGGACGCAGTATTTT.

V and J are TRBV28 and TRBJ1-5; D is ambiguous. This CDR3 spans 12 amino acids. CDR1 and CDR2 (germline): MDHEN, SYDVKM. The germline V and J ends were trimmed by 9 bases and 4 bases, with 10 bases remaining between them. The CDR3 DNA follows: TGTGCCAGTAGACTGGAAAATCAGCCCCAGCATTTT. This codes for CASRLENQPQHF.

In this sample, this clone turned up once. J is TRBJ1-5 and V is TRBV4-1; TRBD1 matches at 7 bases. V gave up 2 bases and J gave up 3 bases; unmatched junction bases: 4. The CDR3 has 15 amino acids. CDR1 is MGHRA and CDR2 is YSYEKL in the germline V gene. The CDR3 nucleotides read TGCGCCAGCAGCCAAACGGGACAGACCAATCAGCCCCAGCATTTT. It encodes CASSQTGQTNQPQHF.

The chain carries TRBV5-1 and TRBJ2-1; 9 nucleotides line up with TRBD2. The CDR3 runs to 12 residues. Per the germline V gene, CDR1 is SGHRS and CDR2 is YFSETQ. V gave up 4 bases and J gave up 12 bases; unmatched junction bases: 5. CDR3 sequence reads: CASSVSGGGQFF. The CDR3 region has the DNA TGCGCCAGCAGCGTTAGCGGGGGCGGGCAGTTCTTC.